These T cell receptor beta chains were read from a single sample in a study of regulatory T cells in long-lasting Graves disease. TCRdb called the multiplex PCR reads again in MiXCR, with one record for every CDR3 protein. The sample holds hundreds of thousands of distinct CDR3 sequences, approximately 23% seen once. This specimen was peripheral blood mononuclear cells (PBMCs), taken when the disease was refractory, from a patient treated with antithyroid drugs. The receptors were gathered from a female donor with Graves disease. Both conserved end residues are part of each CDR3. The order of the fields is V gene, D gene, J gene, CDR3 length, clone size, CDR3 DNA, CDR3 protein. A D gene is named only where the DNA matches it firmly. Only part of the rows carry a size: once, few, many, or a class if the clone is expanded.

v_call: TRBV20-1; d_call: NA; j_call: TRBJ2-1; cdr3_length: 14; clone_size: NA; cdr3_nt: TGCAGTGCTAGAGACGGGGGCTCCTACAATGAGCAGTTCTTC; cdr3_aa: CSARDGGSYNEQFF
v_call: TRBV20-1; d_call: TRBD2; j_call: TRBJ2-5; cdr3_length: 15; clone_size: few; cdr3_nt: TGCAGTGCTAGAGCCCCCCCCGCGGGAGATGAGACCCAGTACTTC; cdr3_aa: CSARAPPAGDETQYF
v_call: TRBV10-3; d_call: NA; j_call: TRBJ2-7; cdr3_length: 11; clone_size: NA; cdr3_nt: TGTGCCAGCAGGACACGCTACGAGCAGTACTTC; cdr3_aa: CASRTRYEQYF
v_call: TRBV7-2; d_call: TRBD1; j_call: TRBJ1-1; cdr3_length: 16; clone_size: medium-sized; cdr3_nt: TGTGCCAGCAGCTTGGCGGGACAGGGGTCGAACACTGAAGCTTTCTTT; cdr3_aa: CASSLAGQGSNTEAFF
v_call: TRBV28; d_call: NA; j_call: TRBJ1-2; cdr3_length: 12; clone_size: many; cdr3_nt: TGTGCCAGCAGTTCACAGCCGTATGGCTACACCTTC; cdr3_aa: CASSSQPYGYTF
v_call: TRBV25-1; d_call: NA; j_call: TRBJ1-2; cdr3_length: 12; clone_size: few; cdr3_nt: TGTGCCAGCAGTGGAGCGGCCCACGGCTACACCTTC; cdr3_aa: CASSGAAHGYTF
v_call: TRBV7-2; d_call: NA; j_call: TRBJ2-5; cdr3_length: 14; clone_size: many; cdr3_nt: TGTGCCAGCAGCTTCCAGGGAGGGGGGGAGACCCAGTACTTC; cdr3_aa: CASSFQGGGETQYF
v_call: TRBV20-1; d_call: NA; j_call: TRBJ2-3; cdr3_length: 13; clone_size: few; cdr3_nt: TGCAGTGCTAGAGTGGAAGGGGCAGATACGCAGTATTTT; cdr3_aa: CSARVEGADTQYF
v_call: TRBV2; d_call: NA; j_call: TRBJ1-2; cdr3_length: 17; clone_size: many; cdr3_nt: TGTGCCAGCAGTGAAGTTAATCGGGGGTCGGACAACTATGGCTACACCTTC; cdr3_aa: CASSEVNRGSDNYGYTF
v_call: TRBV6-1; d_call: NA; j_call: TRBJ2-7; cdr3_length: 11; clone_size: many; cdr3_nt: TGTGCCAGCAGTAACGGGTACGAGCAGTACTTC; cdr3_aa: CASSNGYEQYF
v_call: TRBV7-9; d_call: TRBD1; j_call: TRBJ1-1; cdr3_length: 15; clone_size: NA; cdr3_nt: TGTGCCAGCAGCCGGAGACAGGGTGACAACACTGAAGCTTTCTTT; cdr3_aa: CASSRRQGDNTEAFF
v_call: TRBV6-5; d_call: NA; j_call: TRBJ2-7; cdr3_length: 16; clone_size: few; cdr3_nt: TGTGCCAGCAGTTACTCGTGGGCAGGGGACTTCTACGAGCAGTACTTC; cdr3_aa: CASSYSWAGDFYEQYF
v_call: TRBV12-5; d_call: NA; j_call: TRBJ2-2; cdr3_length: 13; clone_size: many; cdr3_nt: TGTGCTAGTGGCCAAGGGGACACCGGGGAGCTGTTTTTT; cdr3_aa: CASGQGDTGELFF
v_call: TRBV20-1; d_call: NA; j_call: TRBJ2-2; cdr3_length: 16; clone_size: few; cdr3_nt: TGCAGTGCTAGAGATCCGGGGGGCCCCAATGGCGGGGAGCTGTTTTTT; cdr3_aa: CSARDPGGPNGGELFF
v_call: TRBV20-1; d_call: NA; j_call: TRBJ2-3; cdr3_length: 12; clone_size: NA; cdr3_nt: TGCAGTGCCAGAAAAATGTCAGATACGCAGTATTTT; cdr3_aa: CSARKMSDTQYF
v_call: TRBV7-3; d_call: NA; j_call: TRBJ2-2; cdr3_length: 16; clone_size: few; cdr3_nt: TGTGCCAGCAGCTTAACCCTGGCTAGCAGCACCGGGGAGCTGTTTTTT; cdr3_aa: CASSLTLASSTGELFF
v_call: TRBV29-1; d_call: NA; j_call: TRBJ2-2; cdr3_length: 13; clone_size: NA; cdr3_nt: TGCAGCGTTGGACAGATGAACACCGGGGAGCTGTTTTTT; cdr3_aa: CSVGQMNTGELFF
v_call: TRBV2; d_call: NA; j_call: TRBJ1-2; cdr3_length: 17; clone_size: many; cdr3_nt: TGTGCCACCGCGAAGACGCAATTACAGGGAACTAACTATGGCTACACCTTC; cdr3_aa: CATAKTQLQGTNYGYTF
v_call: TRBV5-5; d_call: NA; j_call: TRBJ1-1; cdr3_length: 12; clone_size: NA; cdr3_nt: TGTGCCAGCAGCCTAGAGTTTAGGGAAGCTTTCTTT; cdr3_aa: CASSLEFREAFF
v_call: TRBV6-1; d_call: NA; j_call: TRBJ2-4; cdr3_length: 15; clone_size: NA; cdr3_nt: TGTGCCAGCAGCCACGGGGAGTTGGCCAAAAACATTCAGTACTTC; cdr3_aa: CASSHGELAKNIQYF
v_call: TRBV7-2; d_call: NA; j_call: TRBJ2-7; cdr3_length: 13; clone_size: NA; cdr3_nt: TGTGCCAGCAGCGTTACTAGAATCAACGAGCAGTACTTC; cdr3_aa: CASSVTRINEQYF
v_call: TRBV28; d_call: NA; j_call: TRBJ2-5; cdr3_length: 11; clone_size: many; cdr3_nt: TGTGCCAGCAGTGTAGCTGAGACCCAGTACTTC; cdr3_aa: CASSVAETQYF
v_call: TRBV5-4; d_call: NA; j_call: TRBJ2-5; cdr3_length: 19; clone_size: few; cdr3_nt: TGTGCCAGCAGCTTGGACGCTTCGTTGATTTTTACGGGACGAGAGACCCAGTACTTC; cdr3_aa: CASSLDASLIFTGRETQYF
v_call: TRBV25-1; d_call: NA; j_call: TRBJ2-2; cdr3_length: 15; clone_size: few; cdr3_nt: TGTGCCAGCAGTGATGGGGGTGCGAACACCGGGGAGCTGTTTTTT; cdr3_aa: CASSDGGANTGELFF
v_call: TRBV5-1; d_call: NA; j_call: TRBJ2-7; cdr3_length: 12; clone_size: NA; cdr3_nt: TGCGCCAGCAGCTGGGACGGGGGAGAGCAGTACTTC; cdr3_aa: CASSWDGGEQYF
v_call: TRBV30; d_call: NA; j_call: TRBJ2-7; cdr3_length: 14; clone_size: few; cdr3_nt: TGTGCCTGGAGTGTAGGGGGACTCATTTACGAGCAGTACTTC; cdr3_aa: CAWSVGGLIYEQYF
v_call: TRBV19; d_call: NA; j_call: TRBJ2-2; cdr3_length: 16; clone_size: NA; cdr3_nt: TGTGCCAGTAAGCGAGACACCCAAGGCGTTACCGGGGAGCTGTTTTTT; cdr3_aa: CASKRDTQGVTGELFF
v_call: TRBV7-9; d_call: NA; j_call: TRBJ2-1; cdr3_length: 15; clone_size: few; cdr3_nt: TGTGCCAGCAGCTTAGTGGGGAGCTCCTACAATGAGCAGTTCTTC; cdr3_aa: CASSLVGSSYNEQFF
v_call: TRBV28; d_call: NA; j_call: TRBJ2-4; cdr3_length: 16; clone_size: many; cdr3_nt: TGTGCCAGCAGCCGAGGACAAGCCCCTCAAGAAAACATTCAGTACTTC; cdr3_aa: CASSRGQAPQENIQYF
v_call: TRBV19; d_call: NA; j_call: TRBJ1-5; cdr3_length: 17; clone_size: NA; cdr3_nt: TGTGCCAGTAGTTGGGGAGGGACACAAATGACTTATCAGCCCCAGCATTTT; cdr3_aa: CASSWGGTQMTYQPQHF
v_call: TRBV10-2; d_call: TRBD1; j_call: TRBJ2-7; cdr3_length: 15; clone_size: few; cdr3_nt: TGCGCCAGCACCCCACCCGGGACAGGGTCGGGCGAGCAGTACTTC; cdr3_aa: CASTPPGTGSGEQYF
v_call: TRBV7-2; d_call: NA; j_call: TRBJ1-2; cdr3_length: 14; clone_size: many; cdr3_nt: TGTGCCAGCAGGCGGGGGGGGGATCTCTATGGCTACACCTTC; cdr3_aa: CASRRGGDLYGYTF
v_call: TRBV6-2/TRBV6-3; d_call: NA; j_call: TRBJ1-6; cdr3_length: 13; clone_size: NA; cdr3_nt: TGTGCCATCAGTTACGGGGGAGAAGTAGCCCTCCACTTT; cdr3_aa: CAISYGGEVALHF
v_call: TRBV29-1; d_call: NA; j_call: TRBJ2-5; cdr3_length: 11; clone_size: many; cdr3_nt: TGCAGCGTCAATAACCCAGAGACCCAGTACTTC; cdr3_aa: CSVNNPETQYF
v_call: TRBV4-3; d_call: NA; j_call: TRBJ1-4; cdr3_length: 17; clone_size: few; cdr3_nt: TGCGCCAGCAGCCAAGATCGAACAGGGCTAACTAATGAAAAACTGTTTTTT; cdr3_aa: CASSQDRTGLTNEKLFF
v_call: TRBV6-2/TRBV6-3; d_call: TRBD1; j_call: TRBJ1-2; cdr3_length: 14; clone_size: few; cdr3_nt: TGTGCCAGCAGATCTATGGGACAGGGTTATGGCTACACCTTC; cdr3_aa: CASRSMGQGYGYTF
v_call: TRBV6-5; d_call: TRBD1; j_call: TRBJ1-2; cdr3_length: 13; clone_size: many; cdr3_nt: TGTGCCAGCAGTTCCAGGGGGCGAGATGGCTACACCTTC; cdr3_aa: CASSSRGRDGYTF
v_call: TRBV11-2; d_call: NA; j_call: TRBJ2-1; cdr3_length: 13; clone_size: few; cdr3_nt: TGTGCCAGCAGCTCAGACGGGTTTTATGAGCAGTTCTTC; cdr3_aa: CASSSDGFYEQFF
v_call: TRBV19; d_call: NA; j_call: TRBJ1-1; cdr3_length: 14; clone_size: NA; cdr3_nt: TGTGCCGGTAGCCATCCGGATAACCAGAAGGGGGCTTTCTTT; cdr3_aa: CAGSHPDNQKGAFF
v_call: TRBV7-2; d_call: TRBD1; j_call: TRBJ2-7; cdr3_length: 15; clone_size: NA; cdr3_nt: TGTGCCAGCAGCGTATCACAGGGGTTGGCCTACGAGCAGTACTTC; cdr3_aa: CASSVSQGLAYEQYF
v_call: TRBV6-2/TRBV6-3; d_call: NA; j_call: TRBJ1-1; cdr3_length: 15; clone_size: many; cdr3_nt: TGTGCCAGCAGTACCCCCCTGACAGGGAACACTGAAGCTTTCTTT; cdr3_aa: CASSTPLTGNTEAFF
v_call: TRBV28; d_call: TRBD1; j_call: TRBJ1-6; cdr3_length: 15; clone_size: NA; cdr3_nt: TGTGCCAGCAGCACCGGGACAGAACCAAATTCACCCCTCCACTTT; cdr3_aa: CASSTGTEPNSPLHF
v_call: TRBV6-5; d_call: TRBD1; j_call: TRBJ2-7; cdr3_length: 16; clone_size: few; cdr3_nt: TGTGCCAGCAGTTCAACCGGGACAGGGGCCTCCTACGAGCAGTACTTC; cdr3_aa: CASSSTGTGASYEQYF